The 20 T cell receptor beta chains in this list originate from one sample, sequenced in a study of CD8 T cells in ankylosing spondylitis. Study-wide points: Among TCR beta sequences, a motif of about 8 highly homologous variants appeared characteristic of ankylosing spondylitis blood.

MiXCR, applied by TCRdb to the 5' RACE reads, yields one record per CDR3 protein. The sample comprises fewer than 750,000 distinct CDR3 sequences, roughly 19% of which are singletons, and around 19% rests with the top ten. Their recognized antigens are unknown. Material: blood, either unsorted or a sorted T cell fraction (not recorded which). These receptors all come from a male donor with ankylosing spondylitis.

V and J are TRBV3-1 and TRBJ2-1; 8 positions match TRBD1. Losses at the gene ends were 6 bases for V and 7 bases for J; bases not matched to a gene: 8. The CDR3 sequence is 14 residues long. Germline CDR1 reads LGHDT; CDR2 reads YNNKEL (reference sequence). Here the CDR3 reads CASRRTGSGNEQFF. CDR3 bases: TGTGCCAGCAGGAGGACAGGGTCGGGGAATGAGCAGTTCTTC.

The V gene is TRBV18, the J gene TRBJ1-6; D may be TRBD1 (5 bases). The V end lost 2 bases, the J end lost 18 bases, and 17 bases lay between the germline ends. The CDR3 contains 13 residues. Germline CDR1 is KGHSH and CDR2 is LQKENI. The CDR3 coding sequence is TGTGCCAGCTCACCATCACAGACAGACCGGGCCCACTTT. It specifies CASSPSQTDRAHF.

J is TRBJ2-7 and V is TRBV6-1; 12 bases agree with TRBD1. The CDR3 sequence is 14 residues long. With V trimmed by 6 bases and J by 5 bases, 5 bases remained unmatched. CDR1 and CDR2 (germline): MNHNS, SASEGT. The CDR3 DNA is TGTGCCAGCAGCCGGGGACAGGGGGCCCACGAGCAGTACTTC. Residues: CASSRGQGAHEQYF.

The chain recombines TRBV7-8 with TRBJ1-1; D is unclear. V lost 7 bases, J lost 5 bases, and 17 bases lay in between. The CDR3 consists of 14 residues. Germline values: CDR1 SGHVS, CDR2 FQNEAQ. The CDR3 protein is CASTRGTQGTEAFF. The CDR3 DNA follows: TGTGCCAGCACACGAGGCACTCAAGGGACTGAAGCTTTCTTT.

This chain uses TRBV20-1 with TRBJ2-7; 11 nucleotides line up with TRBD2. CDR3 length: 17 amino acids. With 0 bases clipped from V and 3 bases from J, the junction kept 10 bases outside the gene matches. Germline V CDR1 and CDR2: DFQATT, SNEGSKA (reference sequence). The CDR3 bases are TGCAGTGCTAGAGATGCCGGGACTAGCGGCGGGCGCTACGAGCAGTACTTC. It specifies CSARDAGTSGGRYEQYF.

The V and J genes are TRBV6-5 and TRBJ2-3; D is undetermined. V was trimmed by 2 bases and J by 5 bases, leaving 11 bases between them. The CDR3 is 14 residues long. Germline loops: CDR1 MNHEY, CDR2 SVGAGI. CDR3 amino acids: CASSYRLGQDTQYF. CDR3 in DNA: TGTGCCAGCAGTTACCGCTTAGGGCAAGATACGCAGTATTTT.

The CDR3 sequence: CAIIGAPSSYEQYF. CDR3 sequence (DNA): TGTGCCATCATCGGGGCCCCGAGCTCCTACGAGCAGTACTTC. The chain carries TRBV10-3 and TRBJ2-7; either TRBD1 or TRBD2 may supply D (5 bases each). The V end lost 7 bases, the J end lost 0 bases, and 13 bases lay between the germline ends. Germline-derived CDR1 and CDR2 are ENHRY and SYGVKD. The CDR3 has 14 residues.

This clonotype has just a few counts. The V gene is TRBV3-1, the J gene TRBJ2-3; 7 nucleotides agree with TRBD1. Unmatched junction bases numbered 7, after V lost 6 bases and J lost 4 bases. Germline V gene lookup returns CDR1 LGHDT and CDR2 YNNKEL (reference sequence). The CDR3 has 14 residues. The CDR3 loop reads CASRPDREADTQYF. The CDR3 nucleotides read TGTGCCAGCAGGCCCGACAGGGAAGCAGATACGCAGTATTTT.

The chain has TRBV7-9 and TRBJ2-7, with a tentative D call TRBD2 (5 bases). The V gene lost 2 bases and the J gene lost 2 bases, with 13 bases spanning the gap. Germline V gene data show CDR1 as SEHNR and CDR2 as FQNEAQ (reference sequence). The CDR3 covers 15 residues. Here the CDR3 DNA reads TGTGCCAGCAGCTTATCAGCTAGCTCCCCCTACGAGCAGTACTTC. The encoded protein is CASSLSASSPYEQYF.

V usage is TRBV12-3 or TRBV12-4 and J usage is TRBJ1-1, with TRBD1 matching over 7 bases. The V gene end was trimmed by 6 bases and the J gene end by 1 base; junction bases not matched to a gene: 5. The CDR3 sequence is 14 residues long. The CDR3 loop reads CASRSGGRNTEAFF. CDR3 coding DNA: TGTGCCAGCAGATCAGGGGGACGGAACACTGAAGCTTTCTTT.

This clonotype showed up just a few times. This chain uses TRBV18 with TRBJ1-5, with D uncertain. V lost 2 bases to trimming and J lost 5 bases, with 13 bases between them. Looked up from germline, CDR1 is KGHSH and CDR2 is LQKENI. This CDR3 comprises 15 residues. The chain's CDR3 is CASSPLGSGDQPQHF. The CDR3 nucleotides are TGTGCCAGCTCACCATTGGGGTCCGGCGATCAGCCCCAGCATTTT.

V gene TRBV4-3 combines with J gene TRBJ2-7; D is possibly TRBD2 (6 bases). Germline CDR1 and CDR2: LGHNA and YSLEER. Trimming pared 1 base from V and 4 bases from J, leaving 14 bases between. The CDR3 sequence is 15 residues long. The CDR3 loop reads CASSQAGGPFYEQYF. Written as DNA, the CDR3 is TGCGCCAGCAGCCAAGCCGGAGGGCCTTTTTACGAGCAGTACTTC.

Ten or more counts support this clonotype. The chain combines TRBV29-1 with TRBJ2-1; 11 bases match TRBD2. In germline, CDR1 is SQVTM, CDR2 ANQGSEA. CDR3 length: 15 residues. V trimming: 7 bases; J trimming: 5 bases; junction bases outside the gene matches: 10. In DNA form, the CDR3 reads TGCAGCGCTCCTCGTTATAGCGGGGGGGACAATGAGCAGTTCTTC. It encodes CSAPRYSGGDNEQFF.

The rearrangement uses TRBV5-1 and TRBJ1-1, with D unresolved. V gave up 0 bases and J gave up 11 bases, with 17 bases separating them. Looked up from germline, CDR1 is SGHRS and CDR2 is YFSETQ. The CDR3 is 14 amino acids. In DNA form, the CDR3 reads TGCGCCAGCAGCTTGGAACGGAAAAACGGGTATGCTTTCTTT. This translates into CASSLERKNGYAFF.

This clonotype has a handful of counts. The chain couples TRBV25-1 to TRBJ2-1, with D possibly TRBD1 on 6 matching bases. Trimming stripped 3 bases from V and 2 bases from J, with 11 bases between. Germline V gene sequence: CDR1 MGHDK, CDR2 SYGVNS. The CDR3 is 15 amino acids. The CDR3 coding sequence is TGTGCCAGCAGTGACCCCGGGACACCCTACAATGAGCAGTTCTTC. Translating gives CASSDPGTPYNEQFF.

The chain couples TRBV11-2 to TRBJ2-1; D is perhaps TRBD1 or TRBD2 (5 bases each). Germline CDR1 is SGHAT and CDR2 is FQNNGV. CDR3 length: 15 residues. V was trimmed by 3 bases and J by 5 bases, leaving 14 bases between them. Here the CDR3 reads CASSFPYGTNNEQFF. The CDR3 region has the DNA TGTGCCAGCAGCTTCCCCTACGGGACCAACAATGAGCAGTTCTTC.

V and J are TRBV7-6 and TRBJ2-1, with D unclear. CDR1 is SGHVS and CDR2 is FNYEAQ in the germline V gene. V lost 6 bases and J 9 bases, leaving 18 bases between the germline ends. The CDR3 totals 14 residues. CDR3 protein: CASSPADTVGEQFF. For the CDR3, the DNA is TGTGCCAGCAGTCCCGCGGATACAGTGGGTGAGCAGTTCTTC.

This clonotype was observed a few times. The chain is built from TRBV10-3 and TRBJ2-3; TRBD1 matches at 8 bases. Unmatched junction bases numbered 5, after V lost 5 bases and J lost 4 bases. The CDR3 is 14 residues long. Germline V lookup: CDR1 ENHRY, CDR2 SYGVKD. The CDR3 region is CAISFAGGADTQYF. The CDR3, as DNA: TGTGCCATCAGTTTTGCAGGGGGCGCAGATACGCAGTATTTT.

J is TRBJ2-7 and V is TRBV6-2 or TRBV6-3, with no clear D. CDR1 MNHEY and CDR2 SVGEGT come from the germline V gene. CDR3 length: 16 amino acids. Trimming shortened V by 0 bases and J by 3 bases, and 15 bases separated the two germline ends. The DNA of the CDR3 is TGTGCCAGCAGTTACTCGAAGCGAGATCCCTACTACGAGCAGTACTTC. Its protein is CASSYSKRDPYYEQYF.

This clonotype has just a few counts. The chain carries TRBV9 and TRBJ1-1; possible D gene TRBD1, 5 bases. V was pared by 4 bases and J by 5 bases, with 21 bases between. The germline gives CDR1 SGDLS, CDR2 YYNGEE. The CDR3 runs to 16 residues. The CDR3 sequence: CASSPHRGGAGTEAFF. CDR3 DNA sequence: TGTGCCAGCAGCCCTCACAGAGGTGGGGCGGGGACTGAAGCTTTCTTT. The full variable domain, rest sourced from reference TRBV9 and TRBJ1-1, is DSGVTQTPKHLITATGQRVTLRCSPRSGDLSVYWYQQSLDQGLQFLIQYYNGEERAKGNILERFSAQQFPDLHSELNLSSLELGDSALYFCASSPHRGGAGTEAFFGQGTRLTVV.